This passage covers 24 T cell receptor beta chains from one sample sequenced in a study of beta chain features in type 1 diabetes. General study results and limits: Moderate but significant shortening of TCRB CDR3s was recorded in all four CD4+ subsets from Type 1 diabetes patients.

The antigens for these receptors are not known. Investigators reverse transcribed all isolated RNA, so they sequenced expressed TCRB transcripts. The repertoire was sequenced with immunoSEQ multiplex PCR; TCRdb's copy has only in-frame clones and lacks some. The repertoire has around 150,000 clones, 8% to 8.5% of them found once; the top ten carry 0.54%. Sequenced sample: central memory CD4+ T cells from blood. Receptors originate from a woman aged 18-29 years with type 1 diabetes.

This clone has a handful of counts. The chain uses TRBV6-1 and TRBJ1-4; TRBD1 might be the D (6 bases). Germline V gives CDR1 MNHNS, CDR2 SASEGT. With 3 bases removed from V and 7 bases from J, the gap between germline ends came to 12 bases. The CDR3 is made up of 14 amino acids. In DNA, the CDR3 is TGTGCCAGCAGTGACCAGGGGACGCCTGAAAAACTGTTTTTT. As protein: CASSDQGTPEKLFF.

Only a few counts were recorded for this clone. The chain joins TRBV4-1 to TRBJ1-5; no reliable D call. Trimming left V 6 bases short and J 5 bases short, with 17 bases between. Germline CDR1 is MGHRA and CDR2 is YSYEKL. The CDR3 extends over 15 amino acids. This chain's CDR3 is CASSHGAMFDQPQHF. CDR3 nucleotide sequence: TGCGCCAGCAGTCACGGAGCGATGTTCGATCAGCCCCAGCATTTT.

This clone was seen only a few times. The chain carries TRBV25-1 and TRBJ1-2, with 8 bases lining up with TRBD1. The CDR3 is 15 residues long. V lost 3 bases and J lost 8; bases outside the gene matches: 11. Germline V gene data show CDR1 as MGHDK and CDR2 as SYGVNS. DNA of the CDR3: TGTGCCAGCAGTGATGGACAGGGAATGTGGACAGGCTACACCTTC. Translation: CASSDGQGMWTGYTF.

There are a few counts of this clone. The chain joins TRBV30 to TRBJ1-5; no clear D. Looked up from germline, CDR1 is GTSNPN and CDR2 is SVGIG (reference sequence). The CDR3 loop spans 13 amino acids. V was pared by 5 bases and J by 5 bases, with 13 bases between. The CDR3 protein is CAWAVGVDQPQHF. In nucleotides, the CDR3 is TGTGCCTGGGCCGTGGGCGTAGATCAGCCCCAGCATTTT.

The V and J genes are TRBV29-1 and TRBJ2-1, with a weak D call TRBD1 (6 bases). Looked up from germline, CDR1 is SQVTM and CDR2 is ANQGSEA. The V end was cut by 6 bases, the J end by 9 bases, with 9 bases between. The length of the CDR3 is 10 residues. The CDR3 sequence: CSVLRGEQFF. In DNA, the CDR3 is TGCAGCGTCCTCAGGGGTGAGCAGTTCTTC.

Only a few counts were recorded for this clone. This chain joins TRBV6-5 and TRBJ1-2, with TRBD1 as a possible D gene (5 bases). CDR3 size: 14 residues. Trimming stripped 5 bases from V and 8 bases from J, with 18 bases between. CDR1 is MNHEY, CDR2 SVGAGI, per germline. The CDR3 DNA follows: TGTGCCAGCAGTGACCCGGGGAGGGAGGGGGGCTACACCTTC. Translating it yields CASSDPGREGGYTF.

The chain combines TRBV5-6 with TRBJ2-2, with a weak D call TRBD2 (6 bases). V was shortened by 7 bases and J by 0 bases, with 13 bases between the two germline ends. CDR3 length equals 15 residues. Germline CDR1 is SGHDT and CDR2 is YYEEEE. CDR3 loop: CASGDGGTNTGELFF. The DNA of the CDR3 is TGTGCCAGCGGAGATGGCGGGACGAACACCGGGGAGCTGTTTTTT. Full variable domain (outside the CDR3, taken from reference TRBV5-6 and TRBJ2-2): DAGVTQSPTHLIKTRGQQVTLRCSPKSGHDTVSWYQQALGQGPQFIFQYYEEEERQRGNFPDRFSGHQFPNYSSELNVNALLLGDSALYLCASGDGGTNTGELFFGEGSRLTVL.

This clone was found a few times. The genes are TRBV4-3 and TRBJ2-5; possibly TRBD2 for D (6 bases). V was shortened by 4 bases and J by 5 bases, with 17 bases between the two germline ends. CDR3 length: 15 amino acids. CDR1 and CDR2 (germline): LGHNA, YSLEER. CDR3 amino acids: CASSPAGAGQETQYF. For the CDR3, the DNA is TGCGCCAGCAGCCCCGCCGGGGCGGGGCAGGAGACCCAGTACTTC.

This clone was seen a few times. The DNA of the CDR3 is TGCGCCAGCAGCCAAGACGGAGGTTTTCCGCAGTATTTT. Translating gives CASSQDGGFPQYF. The chain combines TRBV4-3 with TRBJ2-3; possibly TRBD2 for D (5 bases). The CDR3 is made up of 13 amino acids. Trimming left V 0 bases short and J 10 bases short, with 11 bases between. Per the germline V gene, CDR1 is LGHNA and CDR2 is YSLEER.

This clone has just a few counts. The chain links TRBV28 to TRBJ2-2; 9 bases match TRBD1. CDR1 is MDHEN and CDR2 is SYDVKM in the germline V gene. V gave up 5 bases and J gave up 5 bases; unmatched junction bases: 3. There are 14 residues in the CDR3. CDR3 sequence reads: CASSPGQGTGELFF. The CDR3 nucleotides are TGTGCCAGCAGTCCGGGACAGGGAACCGGGGAGCTGTTTTTT. Complete variable domain (other parts from reference TRBV28 and TRBJ2-2): DVKVTQSSRYLVKRTGEKVFLECVQDMDHENMFWYRQDPGLGLRLIYFSYDVKMKEKGDIPEGYSVSREKKERFSLILESASTNQTSMYLCASSPGQGTGELFFGEGSRLTVL.

The rearrangement links TRBV11-2 to TRBJ2-1; 12 bases fit TRBD2. Germline V CDR1 and CDR2: SGHAT, FQNNGV. The ends lost 5 bases at V and 6 bases at J; junction bases unmatched: 5. The CDR3 extends over 15 amino acids. The CDR3 DNA reads as TGTGCCAGCAGCCGACTAGCGGGAGCCATCAATGAGCAGTTCTTC. This sequence encodes CASSRLAGAINEQFF.

The chain couples TRBV6-4 to TRBJ2-1; TRBD2 is a possible D gene (5 bases). The germline V and J ends were trimmed by 4 bases and 7 bases, with 11 bases remaining between them. The CDR3 length is 13 residues. Germline V gives CDR1 MRHNA, CDR2 SNTAGT. The CDR3 DNA follows: TGTGCCAGCAGTGCCACTAGGACGAATGAGCAGTTCTTC. Protein sequence: CASSATRTNEQFF.

This chain uses TRBV2 with TRBJ2-2; 9 bases line up with TRBD1. The CDR3 is made up of 15 amino acids. The germline V gene encodes CDR1 SNHLY and CDR2 FYNNEI. The V and J ends lost 7 bases and 0 bases, in that order; junction bases with no gene match: 3. CDR3 in amino acids: CASTTGGANTGELFF. The DNA of the CDR3 is TGTGCCAGCACCACAGGGGGCGCGAACACCGGGGAGCTGTTTTTT.

This clone was seen more than once but under ten times. V usage is TRBV6-5 and J usage is TRBJ2-3; D is perhaps TRBD2 (7 bases). V was trimmed by 8 bases and J by 8 bases, leaving 11 bases between them. CDR3 length: 11 residues. CDR1 MNHEY and CDR2 SVGAGI come from the germline V gene. CDR3 amino acids: CASGGGGTQYF. The CDR3 nucleotides read TGTGCCAGCGGGGGAGGGGGTACGCAGTATTTT.

This clone turned up a few times. The chain employs TRBV7-9 and TRBJ2-5; TRBD2 aligns across 8 bases. The CDR3 runs 14 residues. Germline lookup yields CDR1 SEHNR and CDR2 FQNEAQ (reference sequence). The V gene end was trimmed by 5 bases and the J gene end by 5 bases; junction bases not matched to a gene: 7. The CDR3 spells CASSRSGGGETQYF. DNA for the CDR3: TGTGCCAGCAGCAGAAGCGGGGGCGGGGAGACCCAGTACTTC.

The V gene is TRBV5-4, the J gene TRBJ2-1; 9 bases match TRBD1. Trimming cost V 0 bases and J 8 bases; bases outside gene matches: 6. Germline V gives CDR1 SGHNT, CDR2 YYREEE (reference sequence). The CDR3 totals 15 residues. The CDR3 coding sequence is TGTGCCAGCAGCTTGGCGGGGGACAGGGTCTATGAGCAGTTCTTC. Its translation is CASSLAGDRVYEQFF.

This clone was picked up a small number of times. The same CDR3 can be traced to other DNA sequences in this sample. The V call is TRBV5-6, the J call TRBJ1-1; 7 bases line up with TRBD1. The CDR3 covers 14 residues. Germline V gene data show CDR1 as SGHDT and CDR2 as YYEEEE. After removal of 4 bases from V and 1 base from J, the junction contained 4 bases not matched to a gene. CDR3 region: CASSLGQTNTEAFF. The CDR3 coding sequence is TGTGCCAGCAGCCTGGGACAGACGAACACTGAAGCTTTCTTT.

As regards this clone: This same CDR3 is encoded by further DNA sequences in the sample. This sequence joins TRBV9 and TRBJ2-7; TRBD1 might be the D (6 bases). The CDR3 totals 14 residues. Germline CDR1 and CDR2: SGDLS and YYNGEE. The V end lost 0 bases, the J end lost 1 base, and 8 bases lay between the germline ends. The CDR3 DNA reads as TGTGCCAGCAGCGTAGCCACAGGGTCCTACGAGCAGTACTTC. Translation: CASSVATGSYEQYF.

This clone was observed a few times. The chain carries TRBV7-2 and TRBJ1-4; TRBD1 matches 8 bases. The CDR3 consists of 14 residues. CDR1 is SGHTA and CDR2 is FQGNSA in the germline V gene. The junction had 9 bases not matched to a gene; V was cut back by 4 bases and J by 11 bases. The chain's CDR3 is CASSSPGTGVKLFF. CDR3 DNA sequence: TGTGCCAGCAGCTCTCCCGGGACAGGTGTGAAACTGTTTTTT.

This clone was counted between two and nine times. J is TRBJ2-1 and V is TRBV9, with 13 nucleotides matching TRBD2. CDR3 size: 16 residues. In germline, CDR1 is SGDLS, CDR2 YYNGEE. Losses at the gene ends were 2 bases for V and 6 bases for J; bases not matched to a gene: 5. The CDR3 protein is CASSVAGTSGINEQFF. The CDR3 DNA sequence: TGTGCCAGCAGCGTCGCCGGGACTAGCGGGATCAATGAGCAGTTCTTC. Using reference TRBV9 and TRBJ2-1 for the parts outside the CDR3, the full variable domain is DSGVTQTPKHLITATGQRVTLRCSPRSGDLSVYWYQQSLDQGLQFLIQYYNGEERAKGNILERFSAQQFPDLHSELNLSSLELGDSALYFCASSVAGTSGINEQFFGPGTRLTVL.

This clone was seen only a few times. The chain employs TRBV2 and TRBJ2-2; 9 positions agree with TRBD1. Per the germline V gene, CDR1 is SNHLY and CDR2 is FYNNEI. V lost 6 bases to trimming and J lost 5 bases; unmatched junction nucleotides: 4. The CDR3 loop spans 14 amino acids. CDR3 in DNA: TGTGCCAGCAGGGCCGGGACAGGGACCGGGGAGCTGTTTTTT. Protein product: CASRAGTGTGELFF.

CDR3 sequence (DNA): TGTGCCAGCAGCTCCCGGGGTGGGGAGACCCAGTACTTC. It encodes CASSSRGGETQYF. This chain connects TRBV6-6 to TRBJ2-5, with a possible D match to TRBD2 (5 bases). The CDR3 is 13 residues long. V gave up 6 bases and J gave up 5 bases, with 13 bases separating them. The germline gives CDR1 MNHNY, CDR2 SVGAGI (reference sequence).

The chain couples TRBV5-1 to TRBJ2-2; the match to TRBD2 covers 7 bases. V dropped 0 bases and J dropped 4; count of bases not matched to a gene: 6. Looked up from germline, CDR1 is SGHRS and CDR2 is YFSETQ. The CDR3 totals 16 residues. CDR3 nucleotide sequence: TGCGCCAGCAGCTTGGAGGGAGGGCCGAGCACCGGGGAGCTGTTTTTT. This codes for CASSLEGGPSTGELFF.

The rearrangement uses TRBV4-1 and TRBJ2-5, with a tentative D call TRBD2 (5 bases). The end of the DNA is better explained by TRBJ2-7, so the J call may be wrong. The CDR3 extends over 16 amino acids. Germline CDR1 reads MGHRA; CDR2 reads YSYEKL. The CDR3 here is CASSQDPGLSPYEQYF. The CDR3 coding sequence is TGCGCCAGCAGCCAAGATCCCGGACTCAGCCCCTACGAGCAGTACTTC.